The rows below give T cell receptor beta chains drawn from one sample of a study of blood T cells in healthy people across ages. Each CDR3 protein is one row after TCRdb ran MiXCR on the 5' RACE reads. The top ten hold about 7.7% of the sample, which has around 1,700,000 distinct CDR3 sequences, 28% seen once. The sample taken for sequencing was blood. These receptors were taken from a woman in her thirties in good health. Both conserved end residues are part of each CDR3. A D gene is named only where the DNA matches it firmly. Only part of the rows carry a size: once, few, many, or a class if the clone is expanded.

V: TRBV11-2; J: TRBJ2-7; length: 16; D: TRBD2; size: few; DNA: TGTGCCAGCAGCCGTACCACTAGCGGGAATCCCTACGAGCAGTACTTC; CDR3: CASSRTTSGNPYEQYF
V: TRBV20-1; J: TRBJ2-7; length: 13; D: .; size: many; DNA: TGCAGTGCTGTAGGGGGGGAATCCTACGAGCAGTACTTC; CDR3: CSAVGGESYEQYF
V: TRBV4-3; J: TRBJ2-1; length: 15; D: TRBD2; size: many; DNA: TGCGCCAGCAGCCAAGATCGGGGCGGGAGAGATGAGCAGTTCTTC; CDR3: CASSQDRGGRDEQFF
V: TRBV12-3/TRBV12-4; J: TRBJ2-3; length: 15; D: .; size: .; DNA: TGTGCCAGCACCCTGAGGCAGAAAGGCACAGATACGCAGTATTTT; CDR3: CASTLRQKGTDTQYF
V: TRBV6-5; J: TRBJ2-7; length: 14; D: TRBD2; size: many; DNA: TGTGCCAGCAGGACGATAGCGGGGTCGACCGAGCAGTACTTC; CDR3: CASRTIAGSTEQYF
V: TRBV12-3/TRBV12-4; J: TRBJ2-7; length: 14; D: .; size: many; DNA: TGTGCCAGCAGTAAACAGGTGATAGCCTACGAGCAGTACTTC; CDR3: CASSKQVIAYEQYF
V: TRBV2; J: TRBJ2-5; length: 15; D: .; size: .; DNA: TGTGCCAGCAGATCAACCAACCAGGGACGGGAGACCCAGTACTTC; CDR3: CASRSTNQGRETQYF
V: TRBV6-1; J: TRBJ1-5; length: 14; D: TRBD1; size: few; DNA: TGTGCCAGCAGTGAAACAGGGGCCAATCAGCCCCAGCATTTT; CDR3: CASSETGANQPQHF
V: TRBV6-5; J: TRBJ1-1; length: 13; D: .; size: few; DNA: TGTGCCAGCAGAAACCTTGCGAACACTGAAGCTTTCTTT; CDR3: CASRNLANTEAFF
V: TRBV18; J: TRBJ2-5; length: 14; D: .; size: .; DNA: TGTGCCAGCTCACCACCGCCCGGACAAGAGACCCAGTACTTC; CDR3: CASSPPPGQETQYF